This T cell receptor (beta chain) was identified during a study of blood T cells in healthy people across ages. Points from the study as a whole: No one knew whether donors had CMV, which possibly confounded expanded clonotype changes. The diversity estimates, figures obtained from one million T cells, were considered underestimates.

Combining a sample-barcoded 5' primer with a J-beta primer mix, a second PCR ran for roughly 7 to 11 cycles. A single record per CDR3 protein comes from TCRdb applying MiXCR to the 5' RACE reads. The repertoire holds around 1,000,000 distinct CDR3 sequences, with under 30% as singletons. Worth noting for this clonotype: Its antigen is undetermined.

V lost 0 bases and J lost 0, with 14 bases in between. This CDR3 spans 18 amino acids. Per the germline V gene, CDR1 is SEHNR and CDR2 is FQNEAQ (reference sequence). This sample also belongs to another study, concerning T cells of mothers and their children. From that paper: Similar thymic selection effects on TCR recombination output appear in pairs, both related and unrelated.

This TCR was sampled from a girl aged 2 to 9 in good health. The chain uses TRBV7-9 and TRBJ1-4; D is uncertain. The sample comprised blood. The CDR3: CASSLAVAIGPTNEKLFF. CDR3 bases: TGTGCCAGCAGCTTAGCGGTGGCAATAGGACCAACTAATGAAAAACTGTTTTTT.